This TCR beta chain was obtained from a study of tumor and adjacent non-tumor tissue in lung cancer. On this clonotype itself: Its cognate antigen is unknown. At one end the junction does not follow the germline gene, possibly because of a read error.

TCRbeta libraries were built with three rounds of nested PCR, modified from ARM-PCR. MiXCR, run by TCRdb on the multiplex PCR reads, gives a single entry per CDR3 protein. The sample has fewer than 100,000 distinct CDR3 sequences, 75% to 85% seen once. This CDR3 is 15 amino acids long. Germline CDR1 and CDR2: SGHAT and FQNNGV. Study-wide findings and caveats: Normal lung showed higher cumulative top 100 clone frequency than tumor. Shorter survival was associated with higher TCR diversity in tumors. Tumor tissue had significantly higher TCR diversity than normal lung.

The template was RNA from unsorted bulk tissue. This non-tumor lung sample came from over 3 cm beyond the tumor edge. Between August and November 2014, newly diagnosed, chemotherapy-naive lung cancer patients underwent thoracic surgery in China. The sequenced sample consisted of distant non-tumor lung tissue. The rearrangement links TRBV11-2 to TRBJ1-1, with D possibly matching TRBD1 (5 bases). The sequence was obtained from a woman between 50 and 59 years old with non-small cell lung cancer. DNA of the CDR3: TGTGCCAGCAACTTTCAGGGTTTGATGAACTCTGAAGCTTTCTTT. It yields the protein CASNFQGLMNSEAFF. The full variable domain, completed using reference TRBV11-2 and TRBJ1-1, is EAGVAQSPRYKIIEKRQSVAFWCNPISGHATLYWYQQILGQGPKLLIQFQNNGVVDDSQLPKDRFSAERLKGVDSTLKIQPAKLEDSAVYLCASNFQGLMNSEAFFGQGTRLTVV.